Shown below are 26 T cell receptor beta chains from a single sample sequenced in a study of neurological immune-mediated disorders. TCRdb re-analysed the 5' RACE reads in MiXCR, keeping a single row per CDR3 protein. The table has 50,000 to 65,000 distinct CDR3 sequences, around 4% seen once; the top ten hold 1.5% to 2%. Sequencing was carried out using PBMCs. These receptors all stem from a man aged 25-45 years with multiple sclerosis.

At least ten counts were recorded for this clonotype. Here the CDR3 reads CASSSDRGSYEQYF. The CDR3 nucleotides read TGTGCCAGCAGCTCGGACAGGGGATCCTACGAGCAGTACTTC. The genes are TRBV7-9 and TRBJ2-7; 9 positions match TRBD1. V trimming: 4 bases; J trimming: 1 base; junction bases outside the gene matches: 2. The CDR3 is 14 amino acids. Germline CDR1 SEHNR, CDR2 FQNEAQ (reference sequence).

This clonotype was found many times. The chain carries TRBV7-3 and TRBJ2-3; 13 bases are shared with TRBD2. The V and J ends lost 1 base and 1 base, in that order; junction bases with no gene match: 14. The CDR3 is made up of 21 amino acids. Germline loops: CDR1 SGHTA, CDR2 FQGTGA. The CDR3 region has the DNA TGTGCCAGCAGCTTAAAGGGAGGACTAGCGGGAGCCCCCCCTCGCACAGATACGCAGTATTTT. This codes for CASSLKGGLAGAPPRTDTQYF.

This clonotype was observed many times. This chain links TRBV5-1 with TRBJ2-7; TRBD1 agrees at 12 bases. After removal of 4 bases from V and 1 base from J, the junction contained 9 bases not matched to a gene. This CDR3 comprises 17 residues. Germline V gene data show CDR1 as SGHRS and CDR2 as YFSETQ. The CDR3 loop is CASSASGTGGPSYEQYF. CDR3 bases: TGCGCCAGCAGCGCCTCCGGGACAGGGGGCCCATCCTACGAGCAGTACTTC.

The V gene is TRBV20-1, the J gene TRBJ2-3; 8 nucleotides match TRBD2. Germline values: CDR1 DFQATT, CDR2 SNEGSKA (reference sequence). Losses at the gene ends were 7 bases for V and 0 bases for J; bases not matched to a gene: 6. The CDR3 is made up of 14 amino acids. This chain's CDR3 is CSVVSGGSTDTQYF. The CDR3, as DNA: TGCAGTGTCGTTTCGGGAGGGAGCACAGATACGCAGTATTTT.

This clonotype was counted between two and nine times. V and J are TRBV6-5 and TRBJ2-1, with no clear D. V gave up 2 bases and J gave up 10 bases, with 9 bases separating them. CDR3 length equals 12 residues. Germline CDR1 MNHEY, CDR2 SVGAGI. The chain's CDR3 is CASSYTPGEQFF. Written as DNA, the CDR3 is TGTGCCAGCAGTTACACCCCCGGAGAGCAGTTCTTC.

This clonotype showed up many times. V and J are TRBV6-2 or TRBV6-3 and TRBJ2-1; 12 nucleotides line up with TRBD1. CDR3 length equals 17 residues. V lost 5 bases and J lost 5; bases outside the gene matches: 10. Per the germline V gene, CDR1 is MNHEY and CDR2 is SVGEGT. CDR3 residues: CASSPMGGQGAHNEQFF. The CDR3 DNA follows: TGTGCCAGCAGTCCCATGGGGGGACAGGGGGCACACAATGAGCAGTTCTTC.

The sample holds many counts of this clonotype. This chain links TRBV3-1 with TRBJ2-7; TRBD2 agrees at 8 bases. This CDR3 has 15 amino acids. Germline V gene data show CDR1 as LGHDT and CDR2 as YNNKEL (reference sequence). Trimming at V came to 1 base and at J to 6 bases, leaving 8 bases not matched to a gene. The CDR3 loop is CASSQASGGRSEQYF. For the CDR3, the DNA is TGTGCCAGCAGCCAAGCATCAGGCGGGAGGAGCGAGCAGTACTTC.

This clonotype was observed many times. V usage is TRBV19 and J usage is TRBJ1-5, with TRBD1 as a possible D gene (5 bases). Trimming pared 6 bases from V and 0 bases from J, leaving 12 bases between. The CDR3 spans 15 residues. In germline, CDR1 is LNHDA, CDR2 SQIVND (reference sequence). Here the CDR3 DNA reads TGTGCCAGTAGCCGGGACCGAATTAGCAATCAGCCCCAGCATTTT. This encodes CASSRDRISNQPQHF.

This clonotype appeared many times. This rearrangement joins TRBV27 to TRBJ2-7; D is possibly TRBD2 (6 bases). The CDR3 is made up of 13 amino acids. V lost 5 bases and J 5 bases, leaving 13 bases between the germline ends. Looked up from germline, CDR1 is MNHEY and CDR2 is SMNVEV (reference sequence). CDR3 sequence: CASSTMTRDEQYF. The CDR3, as DNA: TGTGCCAGCAGTACTATGACTAGAGACGAGCAGTACTTC.

This clonotype was counted many times. The chain couples TRBV20-1 to TRBJ2-7; 12 nucleotides align to TRBD2. With 0 bases clipped from V and 6 bases from J, the junction kept 15 bases outside the gene matches. The CDR3 covers 18 residues. Germline V gene data show CDR1 as DFQATT and CDR2 as SNEGSKA (reference sequence). The DNA of the CDR3 is TGCAGTGCTAGAGATCCGGGGGCTAGCGGGAGGGCCGGAGTCGAGCAGTACTTC. The encoded protein is CSARDPGASGRAGVEQYF.

Many counts were recorded for this clonotype. The J gene is TRBJ2-3, the V gene TRBV20-1; TRBD2 agrees at 12 bases. This CDR3 region has 14 residues. Germline trimming cut 5 bases from V and 2 bases from J; bases unmatched to any gene: 2. Germline CDR1 DFQATT, CDR2 SNEGSKA (reference sequence). DNA of the CDR3: TGCAGTGCTGGGACTAGCGGGTTCACAGATACGCAGTATTTT. Translated, it gives CSAGTSGFTDTQYF.

This clonotype appeared many times. V and J are TRBV28 and TRBJ2-1; unclear D gene. CDR3 length: 12 residues. CDR1 is MDHEN and CDR2 is SYDVKM in the germline V gene. Between the trimmed V and J ends, which lost 7 bases and 7 bases, there was a span of 11 bases. CDR3 nucleotides: TGTGCCAGCACTTCCTTGGGTAATGAGCAGTTCTTC. It codes for CASTSLGNEQFF.

The chain couples TRBV20-1 to TRBJ1-4; D remains unclear. V lost 6 bases, J lost 3 bases, and 11 bases lay in between. The CDR3 covers 13 residues. The germline CDR1 and CDR2 sequences are DFQATT and SNEGSKA (reference sequence). The CDR3 nucleotides read TGCAGTGCCCCTAGTAGGGCTAATGAAAAACTGTTTTTT. This gives the protein CSAPSRANEKLFF.

This clonotype was detected many times. The chain carries TRBV20-1 and TRBJ2-7; D not resolved. The CDR3 runs 12 residues. Deletions cut 0 bases from V and 2 bases from J, with 5 bases between. Germline CDR1 is DFQATT and CDR2 is SNEGSKA (reference sequence). The CDR3 loop reads CSARDRPYEQYF. The DNA of the CDR3 is TGCAGTGCTAGAGATCGACCCTACGAGCAGTACTTC.

In this sample, this clonotype turned up many times. The J gene is TRBJ2-1, the V gene TRBV20-1; 8 bases map to TRBD1. Trimming took 6 bases from V and 9 from J; bases not matched to a gene: 10. The CDR3 is 13 amino acids. Germline CDR1 and CDR2: DFQATT and SNEGSKA (reference sequence). The CDR3 DNA follows: TGCAGTGCCGCCAGGGGGCAGGGGAGTGAGCAGTTCTTC. The encoded protein is CSAARGQGSEQFF.

The sample holds many counts of this clonotype. J is TRBJ1-5 and V is TRBV10-3; the D gene is possibly TRBD1 (5 bases). The germline V and J ends were trimmed by 4 bases and 0 bases, with 16 bases remaining between them. CDR3 size: 17 residues. Germline V gives CDR1 ENHRY, CDR2 SYGVKD. The CDR3 sequence: CAISGGPSWDSNQPQHF. CDR3 nucleotide sequence: TGTGCCATCAGTGGGGGACCCTCATGGGATAGCAATCAGCCCCAGCATTTT.

This clonotype was picked up many times. The chain uses TRBV29-1 and TRBJ1-2, with a possible D match to TRBD1 (5 bases). V was cut by 4 bases and J by 7 bases, with 16 bases left in between. CDR3 length: 13 amino acids. Germline V gene sequence: CDR1 SQVTM, CDR2 ANQGSEA. CDR3 sequence: CSVAPRMGGGYTF. The CDR3 DNA is TGCAGCGTTGCGCCACGGATGGGGGGTGGCTACACCTTC.

Remarks on this clonotype: One base away lies a much larger clone, so this may be a sequencing read error. The chain joins TRBV18 to TRBJ1-2, with 7 bases fitting TRBD1. Germline CDR1 and CDR2: KGHSH and LQKENI. With 3 bases clipped from V and 6 bases from J, the junction kept 4 bases outside the gene matches. This CDR3 spans 13 amino acids. The chain's CDR3 is CASSPRDSNGYTF. DNA for the CDR3: TGTGCCAGCTCACCCCGGGACAGCAATGGCTACACCTTC.

In its sample, this clonotype was seen many times. This chain joins TRBV12-3 or TRBV12-4 and TRBJ2-3; 7 bases map to TRBD2. The CDR3 sequence is 14 residues long. V was pared by 8 bases and J by 2 bases, with 7 bases of the junction left unmatched. DNA of the CDR3: TGTGCCAGCGGAAGCGGGGAGTACACAGATACGCAGTATTTT. It translates to CASGSGEYTDTQYF.

Many counts were recorded for this clonotype. The rearrangement links TRBV5-1 to TRBJ1-1; D is uncertain. The V and J ends lost 1 base and 0 bases respectively, with 7 bases between them. Germline values: CDR1 SGHRS, CDR2 YFSETQ. The length of the CDR3 is 14 residues. The CDR3 here is CASSLLSVNTEAFF. The CDR3 DNA reads TGCGCCAGCAGCTTGTTGTCTGTGAACACTGAAGCTTTCTTT.

This clonotype appeared many times. The J gene is TRBJ2-1, the V gene TRBV11-2; no clear D. The V end lost 0 bases, the J end lost 6 bases, and 12 bases lay between the germline ends. CDR3 length: 15 amino acids. Germline V gives CDR1 SGHAT, CDR2 FQNNGV. The DNA for the CDR3 is TGTGCCAGCAGCTTAGATCGGGCGATGAGCAATGAGCAGTTCTTC. Translated: CASSLDRAMSNEQFF.

The chain uses TRBV20-1 and TRBJ2-3; tentative D call: TRBD2 (6 bases). V was pared by 6 bases and J by 1 base, with 14 bases between. CDR3 length equals 14 residues. Germline CDR1 is DFQATT and CDR2 is SNEGSKA (reference sequence). This chain's CDR3 is CSALTSLRTDTQYF. As DNA, the CDR3 is TGCAGTGCCCTGACTAGTCTACGCACAGATACGCAGTATTTT.

There are many counts of this clonotype. The rearrangement links TRBV7-9 to TRBJ1-5; 7 nucleotides align to TRBD1. This CDR3 contains 13 residues. The J segment lost 6 bases and the V segment lost 8 bases, leaving 7 bases of the junction unmatched. In germline, CDR1 is SEHNR, CDR2 FQNEAQ (reference sequence). The CDR3 DNA follows: TGTGCCAGCTCAGGGGGGGCGGGTCAGCCCCAGCATTTT. It translates to CASSGGAGQPQHF.

The genes are TRBV2 and TRBJ2-1, with D possibly matching TRBD2 (7 bases). V was trimmed by 8 bases and J by 4 bases, leaving 9 bases between them. Germline V CDR1 and CDR2: SNHLY, FYNNEI. This CDR3 is built from 12 residues. The CDR3 bases are TGTGCCAGCGGGGGGGCTTACAATGAGCAGTTCTTC. This gives the protein CASGGAYNEQFF.

This clonotype was counted at least ten times. V gene TRBV5-1 combines with J gene TRBJ2-2, with D unclear. Germline V gene data show CDR1 as SGHRS and CDR2 as YFSETQ. The CDR3 runs 12 residues. Trimming removed 0 bases at V and 5 bases at J, with 2 bases between. CDR3 in amino acids: CASSLATGELFF. In nucleotides, the CDR3 is TGCGCCAGCAGCTTGGCAACCGGGGAGCTGTTTTTT. Together with reference TRBV5-1 and TRBJ2-2, the CDR3 gives the full variable domain: KAGVTQTPRYLIKTRGQQVTLSCSPISGHRSVSWYQQTPGQGLQFLFEYFSETQRNKGNFPGRFSGRQFSNSRSEMNVSTLELGDSALYLCASSLATGELFFGEGSRLTVL.

This clonotype was seen repeatedly, ten times or more. V and J are TRBV5-8 and TRBJ1-1, with D unresolved. Germline V gene data show CDR1 as SGHTS and CDR2 as YDEGEE. The germline V and J ends were trimmed by 4 bases and 4 bases, with 11 bases remaining between them. This CDR3 comprises 13 residues. Here the CDR3 reads CASSPGGLTEAFF. In nucleotides, the CDR3 is TGTGCCAGCAGCCCGGGAGGGCTCACTGAAGCTTTCTTT.